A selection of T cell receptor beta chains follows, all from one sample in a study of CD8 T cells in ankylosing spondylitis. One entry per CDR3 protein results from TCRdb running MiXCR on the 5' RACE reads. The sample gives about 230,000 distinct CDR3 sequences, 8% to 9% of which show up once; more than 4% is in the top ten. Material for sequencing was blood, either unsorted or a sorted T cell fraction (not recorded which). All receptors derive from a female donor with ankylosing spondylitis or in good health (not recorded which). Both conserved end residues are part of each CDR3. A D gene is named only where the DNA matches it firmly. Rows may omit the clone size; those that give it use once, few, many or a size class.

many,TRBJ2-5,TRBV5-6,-,CASSLSPRGQETQYF,TGTGCCAGCAGTCTTTCCCCCAGGGGCCAAGAGACCCAGTACTTC
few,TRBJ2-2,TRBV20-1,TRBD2,CSARGLNSGSRVGELFF,TGCAGTGCTAGAGGGTTGAATAGCGGGAGTCGGGTCGGGGAGCTGTTTTTT
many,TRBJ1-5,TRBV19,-,CASSTGTRLQPQHF,TGTGCCAGTAGTACGGGGACAAGATTGCAGCCCCAGCATTTT
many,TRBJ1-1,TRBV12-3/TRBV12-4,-,CASSLQGNTEAFF,TGTGCCAGCAGTTTACAGGGGAACACTGAAGCTTTCTTT
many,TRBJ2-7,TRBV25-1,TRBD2,CASSELYSPLAGAYEQYF,TGTGCCAGCAGTGAATTATACAGCCCACTAGCGGGAGCTTACGAGCAGTACTTC
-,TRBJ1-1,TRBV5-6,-,CASSPQPGQGDEAFF,TGTGCCAGCAGCCCCCAACCGGGACAAGGCGATGAAGCTTTCTTT
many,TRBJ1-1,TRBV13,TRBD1,CASSYTGDKNTEAFF,TGTGCCAGCAGCTATACAGGGGACAAGAACACTGAAGCTTTCTTT
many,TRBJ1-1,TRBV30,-,CAWSPRDLEAFF,TGTGCCTGGAGTCCCCGTGACCTTGAAGCTTTCTTT
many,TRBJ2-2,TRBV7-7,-,CASSAGWGGELFF,TGTGCTAGCAGCGCTGGATGGGGAGGGGAGCTGTTTTTT
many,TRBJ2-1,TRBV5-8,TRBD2,CASSFQRGLGNEQFF,TGTGCCAGCAGCTTCCAGCGGGGTCTGGGGAATGAGCAGTTCTTC
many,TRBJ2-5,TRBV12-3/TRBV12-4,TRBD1,CASTLGGTGGQETQYF,TGTGCCAGCACCCTGGGGGGGACAGGGGGGCAAGAGACCCAGTACTTC
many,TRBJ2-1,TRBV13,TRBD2,CASSQRTSGRRAYNEQFF,TGTGCCAGCAGCCAAAGGACTAGCGGGAGGAGAGCTTACAATGAGCAGTTCTTC
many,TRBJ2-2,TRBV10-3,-,CAISEGSGAPNTGELFF,TGTGCCATCAGTGAGGGTAGCGGAGCGCCGAACACCGGGGAGCTGTTTTTT
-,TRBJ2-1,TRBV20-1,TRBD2,CSGTVAGGHYNEQFF,TGCAGTGGGACAGTAGCGGGAGGCCATTACAATGAGCAGTTCTTC
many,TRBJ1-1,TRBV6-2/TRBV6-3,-,CASRRRNTEAFF,TGTGCCAGTAGACGGAGGAACACTGAAGCTTTCTTT
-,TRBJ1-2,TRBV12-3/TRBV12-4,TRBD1,CASSPTGGTRGYTF,TGTGCCAGCAGTCCGACAGGGGGGACTAGAGGCTACACCTTC
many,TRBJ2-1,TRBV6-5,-,CASSYLRGKGFPSNEQFF,TGTGCCAGCAGTTACCTACGAGGGAAAGGTTTCCCCAGCAATGAGCAGTTCTTC
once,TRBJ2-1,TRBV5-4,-,CASSFDWANKQFF,TGTGCCAGCAGCTTCGACTGGGCCAATAAGCAGTTCTTC
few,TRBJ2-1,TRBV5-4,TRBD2,CASSPSGRLSNEQFF,TGTGCCAGCAGCCCAAGCGGGAGACTCTCTAATGAGCAGTTCTTC
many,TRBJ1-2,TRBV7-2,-,CASSLVPPSGYTF,TGTGCCAGCAGCTTAGTCCCCCCTTCTGGCTACACCTTC
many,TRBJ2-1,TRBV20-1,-,CSARGSKGYNEQFF,TGCAGTGCTAGAGGGAGTAAAGGATACAATGAGCAGTTCTTC
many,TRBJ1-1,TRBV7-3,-,CASSLRVDTEAFF,TGTGCCAGCAGCTTACGGGTTGACACTGAAGCTTTCTTT
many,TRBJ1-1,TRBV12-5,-,CASGLVQGENTEAFF,TGTGCTAGTGGTTTGGTACAAGGGGAGAACACTGAAGCTTTCTTT
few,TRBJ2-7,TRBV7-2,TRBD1,CASSLVGTGGVYEQYF,TGTGCCAGCAGCTTAGTGGGGACAGGGGGCGTCTACGAGCAGTACTTC
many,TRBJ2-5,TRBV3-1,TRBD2,CASSQDLVTGGKTQYF,TGTGCCAGCAGCCAAGATTTAGTGACGGGAGGGAAGACCCAGTACTTC
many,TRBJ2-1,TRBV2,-,CASSYIEQFF,TGTGCCAGCAGTTACATTGAGCAGTTCTTC
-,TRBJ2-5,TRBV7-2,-,CASSLVGRESRETQYF,TGTGCCAGCAGCTTAGTGGGCAGGGAATCGCGGGAGACCCAGTACTTC
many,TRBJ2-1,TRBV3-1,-,CASSVNRGSYNEQFF,TGTGCCAGCTCAGTCAACCGGGGCTCCTACAATGAGCAGTTCTTC
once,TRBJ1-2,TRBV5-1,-,CASSPARGVYGYTF,TGCGCCAGCAGCCCAGCGAGGGGCGTCTATGGCTACACCTTC
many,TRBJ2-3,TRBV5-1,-,CASSLVLREDTQYF,TGCGCCAGCAGCCTGGTTTTGCGGGAAGATACGCAGTATTTT
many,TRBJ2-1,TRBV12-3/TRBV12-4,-,CASSPGALNNEQFF,TGTGCCAGCAGCCCCGGAGCCCTTAACAATGAGCAGTTCTTC
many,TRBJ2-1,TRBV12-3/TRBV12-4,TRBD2,CASSSGGRRNEQFF,TGTGCCAGCAGTTCGGGGGGTCGGAGGAATGAGCAGTTCTTC
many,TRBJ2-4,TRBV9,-,CASSVGTVKNIQYF,TGTGCCAGCAGCGTAGGTACAGTCAAAAACATTCAGTACTTC